This entry features one TCR beta chain sequence. These data belong to a study of blood T cell repertoires in COVID-19. About the research overall: T cells, B-cell-depleted T cells, or PBMCs supplied cDNA or gDNA.

V was clipped by 1 base and J by 6 bases, with 12 bases between them. Germline assignment: CDR1 SGHAT and CDR2 FQDESV (reference sequence). The length of the CDR3 is 14 residues. Produced via immunoSEQ multiplex PCR; TCRdb's table is partial and in-frame only. The sample lists roughly 400,000 clones, 88% occurring once. Up to 2 weeks before entering the study, exposed participants had met a COVID-19 case. This sequence originates from a woman younger than 35 who had been exposed to COVID-19. Sequencing input: PBMCs or T cells enriched from blood (not recorded which). This chain links TRBV11-1 with TRBJ1-2; no clear D gene. The CDR3 nucleotides are TGTGCCAGCAGCTTAGAGAGGACTGTCAATGGCTACACCTTC. Amino acids: CASSLERTVNGYTF.